The TCR beta chain described here comes from a study of cytotoxic CD8 clonotypes in ibrutinib-treated CLL. Clones were sequenced by immunoSEQ multiplex PCR, and TCRdb holds only the in-frame ones, with some missing. Here the sample spans approximately 130,000 clones, roughly 84% being singletons. J gave up 6 bases and V 4 bases, and 4 bases lay outside the gene matches. In germline, CDR1 is SGHAT, CDR2 FQNNGV. CDR3 length: 15 amino acids. This chain joins TRBV11-2 and TRBJ1-6; 9 positions agree with TRBD1. The sample in question was PBMCs, obtained after 24 months of ibrutinib treatment. This TCR came from a human donor with chronic lymphocytic leukemia. The CDR3 here is CASSSTGGGNSPLHF. Written as DNA, the CDR3 is TGTGCCAGCAGCTCGACAGGGGGAGGTAATTCACCCCTCCACTTT.